Listed below are T cell receptor beta chains from one sample, sequenced in a study of blood T cell repertoires in COVID-19. Some clones are missing from TCRdb's copy, which holds only in-frame ones; the method was immunoSEQ multiplex PCR. Here the sample spans some 50,000 clones, 90% being singletons. The sample comprised peripheral blood. The origin of the receptors is a man between 35 and 55 years old with acute or convalescent COVID-19. Both conserved end residues are part of each CDR3. The D gene is left open where the match is weak. A clone size is listed for some rows: how often the clone was seen (once, few, many), or a class if it is expanded.

V	D	size	J	DNA	CDR3
TRBV30	-	-	TRBJ2-7	TGTGCCTCCCGGACATCCAGCTCCTACGAGCAGTACTTC	CASRTSSSYEQYF
TRBV11-1	-	-	TRBJ2-1	TGTGCCAGCAGCTCCGGGCAGGGATCCTACAATGAGCAGTTCTTC	CASSSGQGSYNEQFF
TRBV6-5	TRBD1	-	TRBJ1-5	TGTGCCAGCAGTTATGGACAGGGGCCCTTTCATTTT	CASSYGQGPFHF
TRBV6-2/TRBV6-3	-	once	TRBJ2-1	TGTGCCAGCAGCAGGGGGGGGGCCCACAATGAGCAGTTCTTC	CASSRGGAHNEQFF
TRBV10-3	-	-	TRBJ2-2	TGTGCCATCAGTGACCCAGAGCAGGGGAGCACCGGGGAGCTGTTTTTT	CAISDPEQGSTGELFF
TRBV10-3	-	-	TRBJ2-1	TGTGCCATCAGTGGGGCCGACAATGAGCAGTTCTTC	CAISGADNEQFF
TRBV9	-	-	TRBJ2-3	TGTGCCAGCAGCGTAGAGGCCAGGGATACGCAGTATTTT	CASSVEARDTQYF
TRBV4-2	-	once	TRBJ1-2	TGTGCCAGCAGCCAAGTGCACAGCCCCTATGGCTACACCTTC	CASSQVHSPYGYTF
TRBV7-8	TRBD2	-	TRBJ2-1	TGTGCCAGCAGCACGCGGACTAGCCGACCGCAGGAGCAGTTCTTC	CASSTRTSRPQEQFF
TRBV5-6	TRBD2	-	TRBJ2-1	TGTGCCAGCAGCTTGTCGAAGCGGGAGTTCACTGAGCAGTTCTTC	CASSLSKREFTEQFF
TRBV19	TRBD1	-	TRBJ2-7	TGTGCCAGTATTACTCCCCGGGACAGGGAGGACGAGCAGTACTTC	CASITPRDREDEQYF
TRBV6-2/TRBV6-3	-	-	TRBJ2-2	TGTGCCAGCAGTTACACCGCGACCGGGGAGCTGTTTTTT	CASSYTATGELFF
TRBV9	-	-	TRBJ2-3	TGTGCCAGCAGCGTAGACCAGTTCACAGATACGCAGTATTTT	CASSVDQFTDTQYF
TRBV12-3/TRBV12-4	-	-	TRBJ1-1	TGTGCCACCCTCCGGGTAGGAGAAACTGAAGCTTTCTTT	CATLRVGETEAFF
TRBV6-5	TRBD1	-	TRBJ1-1	TGTGCCAGCAGTTCAACCGGACAGGGTCGAAACACTGAAGCTTTCTTT	CASSSTGQGRNTEAFF
TRBV18	-	-	TRBJ1-5	TGTGCCAGCTCACCACGGACAGTTGATAATCAGCCCCAGCATTTT	CASSPRTVDNQPQHF
TRBV2	TRBD2	-	TRBJ2-1	TGTGCCAGGACTAGCGGGAGAAGTAATGAGCAGTTCTTC	CARTSGRSNEQFF
TRBV7-8	-	-	TRBJ2-7	TGTGCCAGCAGCTTTAAACTCCACGAGCAGTACTTC	CASSFKLHEQYF
TRBV6-5	TRBD1	-	TRBJ1-5	TGTGCCAGCAGCGACCGGGACAGGGACGATCAGCCCCAGCATTTT	CASSDRDRDDQPQHF
TRBV2	TRBD2	-	TRBJ2-7	TGTGCCAGCAGCAATCGGACTAGTGGGTACGAGCAGTACTTC	CASSNRTSGYEQYF
TRBV5-5	-	-	TRBJ1-6	TGTGCCAGCAGCTTCCAGGCCCTAAATAATTCACCCCTCCACTTT	CASSFQALNNSPLHF
TRBV3-1/TRBV3-2	TRBD1	-	TRBJ1-3	TGTGCCAGCAGCCACGAGGACAGGAGACTCTCTGGAAACACCATATATTTT	CASSHEDRRLSGNTIYF
TRBV19	-	-	TRBJ2-7	TGTGCCAGTAGTATAGAGAGCAGGGGCTCCTACGAGCAGTACTTC	CASSIESRGSYEQYF
TRBV5-1	-	once	TRBJ2-7	TGCGCCAGCAGTCGGGATCATGCTACCGAGCAGTACTTC	CASSRDHATEQYF
TRBV25-1	-	-	TRBJ1-4	TGTGCCAGCAGTCGTGGACAGACTTCAACTAATGAAAAACTGTTTTTT	CASSRGQTSTNEKLFF
TRBV3-1/TRBV3-2	TRBD1	few	TRBJ1-4	TGTGCCAGCAGATTTTTTAGGACAGGCGACTCTAGGCTGTTTTTT	CASRFFRTGDSRLFF
TRBV6-1	-	-	TRBJ1-5	TGTGCCAGCAGTGAATGGGGGGGCCAGCCCCAGCATTTT	CASSEWGGQPQHF
TRBV21-1	-	-	TRBJ2-1	TGTGCCAGCAGCTCGGCCTTTCGGGGGACTACAATAGAAGAGCAGTTCTTC	CASSSAFRGTTIEEQFF
TRBV5-6	TRBD2	few	TRBJ2-5	TGTGCCAGCAGCTGGGGCGGGACTACGCTTGAGACCCAGTACTTC	CASSWGGTTLETQYF
TRBV29-1	TRBD1	-	TRBJ1-1	TGCAGCGCTGATGACAGGGGAAGGGTAACTGAAGCTTTCTTT	CSADDRGRVTEAFF
TRBV7-9	-	-	TRBJ1-4	TGTGCCAGCAGCTCCCCCGGGGTCGATGAAAAACTGTTTTTT	CASSSPGVDEKLFF
TRBV7-9	TRBD1	-	TRBJ2-7	TGTGCCAGCAGCTGGGGACAGGGAGTCCACGAGCAGTACTTC	CASSWGQGVHEQYF
TRBV7-9	-	once	TRBJ2-7	TGTGCCAGCAGCTCGCGCCAGGGTTTAGGAAATCGCGAGCAGTACTTC	CASSSRQGLGNREQYF
TRBV6-5	TRBD1	-	TRBJ2-3	TGTGCCAGCAAACCGACAGGGAGTCCCACAGATACGCAGTATTTT	CASKPTGSPTDTQYF
TRBV9	-	-	TRBJ2-3	TGTGCCAGCAGCCCGGACTGGGGTACGCAGTATTTT	CASSPDWGTQYF
TRBV15	TRBD1	-	TRBJ2-7	TGTGCCACCAGTTTTCCCGGGACAGCCTACGAGCAGTACTTC	CATSFPGTAYEQYF
TRBV7-2	-	-	TRBJ2-1	TGTGCCAGCAGCTTAGGCTCTCCGGGTAATGAGCAGTTCTTC	CASSLGSPGNEQFF
TRBV12-3/TRBV12-4	-	-	TRBJ1-2	TGTGCCAGCAGTTTAGGGGGGGGAGGAGGCTACACCTTC	CASSLGGGGGYTF
TRBV7-8	TRBD2	-	TRBJ2-1	TGTGCCAGCAGCCGGGGACTAGCGGGAGCGCGGGGAGTTTACAATGAGCAGTTCTTC	CASSRGLAGARGVYNEQFF
TRBV7-3	-	-	TRBJ2-1	TGTGCCAGCAGCTTGACACGGGAGCCTGTCAATGAGCAGTTCTTC	CASSLTREPVNEQFF
TRBV30	TRBD1	-	TRBJ1-6	TGTGCCTGGACGGCAGGGGGCGATAATTCACCCCTCCACTTT	CAWTAGGDNSPLHF
TRBV7-6	TRBD2	-	TRBJ2-1	TGTGCCAGCAGCCCCGGAAATAGCGGGAGGGGGAATGAGCAGTTCTTC	CASSPGNSGRGNEQFF
TRBV24-1	-	-	TRBJ2-1	TGTGCCACCAGTGATATTCACCGAGGTGAGCAGTTCTTC	CATSDIHRGEQFF
TRBV30	-	once	TRBJ2-7	TGTGCCTGGAGCGCCGGGGACTCCTACTACGAGCAGTACTTC	CAWSAGDSYYEQYF
TRBV7-9	-	-	TRBJ1-4	TGTGCCAGCAGCTTAGTTGCGGGTACTACTAATGAAAAACTGTTTTTT	CASSLVAGTTNEKLFF
TRBV27	TRBD1	-	TRBJ1-5	TGTGCCAGCAGTCTCACAGGGGTTCAGCCCCAGCATTTT	CASSLTGVQPQHF
TRBV5-1	TRBD2	-	TRBJ2-3	TGCGCCAGCAGCTTGACCGTTTGGCGGGAGTCGGCAGATACGCAGTATTTT	CASSLTVWRESADTQYF
TRBV11-2	TRBD2	-	TRBJ2-5	TGTGCCAGCAGCTTCCTTCGTTCGGGAGGGCAAGAGACCCAGTACTTC	CASSFLRSGGQETQYF